This TCR beta chain is from a study of control samples from healthy donors and cancer patients. Germline CDR1 is MNHEY and CDR2 is SMNVEV (reference sequence). This CDR3 comprises 13 residues. Repertoires were generated with immunoSEQ multiplex PCR, while TCRdb's copy carries only in-frame clones and drops some. The sample consists of tens of thousands of clones, roughly 87% of them appearing once. The J gene is TRBJ2-5, the V gene TRBV27; 8 nucleotides align to TRBD2. The sample was blood. This TCR was sampled from a woman aged 50 to 60 in good health. The CDR3 DNA sequence: TGTCCCTCCGTCAGCGGGAGTGGGGAGACCCAGTACTTC. Translation: CPSVSGSGETQYF.